These 16 T cell receptor beta chains share one sample of origin, sequenced in a study of molecular identifiers for immune sequencing clone quantification. From the PCR reads, TCRdb called clonotypes with MiXCR, one entry per CDR3 protein. The table records 88,000 or so distinct CDR3 sequences, under 25% of them present only once. The specimen was naive CD8+ T cells from blood, with Jurkat cell RNA spiked in. Subset described: FACS-sorted CD8+CD4-CCR7+CD45RA+ naive T cells. All receptors come from a human donor in good health. Some libraries in this study had Jurkat cell RNA spiked in.

In the case of this clonotype: A read error may be the cause here, since a much bigger clone is one base away. This sequence joins TRBV6-5 and TRBJ1-6; possible D gene TRBD1, 5 bases. V was shortened by 7 bases and J by 9 bases, with 13 bases between the two germline ends. Germline lookup yields CDR1 MNHEY and CDR2 SVGAGI. This CDR3 is built from 13 residues. CDR3 in amino acids: CASTYQRGSPLHF. The DNA for the CDR3 is TGTGCCAGCACCTACCAGAGGGGTTCACCCCTCCACTTT.

The rearrangement joins TRBV7-9 to TRBJ2-6; 9 positions match TRBD1. CDR1 SEHNR and CDR2 FQNEAQ come from the germline V gene (reference sequence). The junction had 8 bases not matched to a gene; V was cut back by 4 bases and J by 1 base. The CDR3 covers 18 residues. CDR3 region: CASSSTGGTRSGANVLTF. In nucleotides, the CDR3 is TGTGCCAGCAGCTCGACAGGGGGAACGAGGTCTGGGGCCAACGTCCTGACTTTC.

Concerning this clonotype: Since a much larger clone is just one base distant, this may be a read error. This sequence joins TRBV4-3 and TRBJ1-3; no definite D call. The CDR3 is made up of 12 amino acids. Germline V CDR1 and CDR2: LGHNA, YSLEER. The CDR3 coding sequence is TGCGCCAGCAGCCCCACGGGAAACACCATGTATTTT. This sequence encodes CASSPTGNTMYF.

This clonotype showed up many times. V is TRBV7-3 and J is TRBJ1-1; D not certain. The CDR3 runs to 13 residues. Looked up from germline, CDR1 is SGHTA and CDR2 is FQGTGA. V was shortened by 5 bases and J by 3 bases, with 10 bases between the two germline ends. CDR3 loop: CASSAHKDTEAFF. Here the CDR3 DNA reads TGTGCCAGCAGCGCCCACAAGGACACTGAAGCTTTCTTT.

There are many counts of this clonotype. This chain links TRBV6-5 with TRBJ2-5; D unresolved. The length of the CDR3 is 14 residues. Between the trimmed V and J ends, which lost 6 bases and 2 bases, there was a span of 13 bases. Germline-derived CDR1 and CDR2 are MNHEY and SVGAGI. CDR3 DNA sequence: TGTGCCAGCAGACCTTTTCGGGTTCAAGAGACCCAGTACTTC. Translation: CASRPFRVQETQYF.

About this clonotype: A clone one base away is much larger, so this may be a read error. The V call is TRBV7-2, the J call TRBJ2-1; D perhaps matches TRBD2 (6 bases). Germline V gives CDR1 SGHTA, CDR2 FQGNSA. There are 12 residues in the CDR3. The CDR3 protein is CASSPMGGEQLF. The CDR3 DNA reads as TGTGCCAGCAGCCCTATGGGGGGTGAGCAGCTCTTC. Complete variable domain (other parts from reference TRBV7-2 and TRBJ2-1): GAGVSQSPSNKVTEKGKDVELRCDPISGHTALYWYRQSLGQGLEFLIYFQGNSAPDKSGLPSDRFSAERTGGSVSTLTIQRTQQEDSAVYLCASSPMGGEQLFGPGTRLTVL.

To note about this clonotype: One end of the junction does not line up with germline, which may come from a read error. V is TRBV27 and J is TRBJ2-1; D may be TRBD2 (6 bases). The length of the CDR3 is 15 residues. Germline CDR1 reads MNHEY; CDR2 reads SMNVEV (reference sequence). CDR3 bases: TGTGCCAGCAGTTTATCCGGGAGTTTCAACAATGAGCGGTTCTTC. Amino acid sequence: CASSLSGSFNNERFF.

Many counts were recorded for this clonotype. V gene TRBV7-9 combines with J gene TRBJ2-4; maybe TRBD2 (6 bases). Per germline, CDR1 SEHNR and CDR2 FQNEAQ (reference sequence). The CDR3 contains 15 residues. V shed 6 bases and J shed 0 bases, with 12 bases lying between them. CDR3 nucleotide sequence: TGTGCCAGCAGTCGTAGCGGAATAGCCAAAAACATTCAGTACTTC. Its protein is CASSRSGIAKNIQYF.

With respect to this clonotype: Lacking the conserved final phenylalanine or tryptophan, this CDR3 likely reflects a read error. The CDR3 DNA sequence: TGCGCCAGCAATGGGACAAGGGGCTCTAACTATGGCTACACCATC. This translates into CASNGTRGSNYGYTI. The chain combines TRBV23-1 with TRBJ1-2; maybe TRBD1 (6 bases). TRBV23-1 carries the ORF label, with uncertain function. The CDR3 consists of 15 residues. Trimming left V 7 bases short and J 0 bases short, with 15 bases between.

This clonotype was seen a single time. A clone one base away is much larger, so this may be a read error. The V call is TRBV5-3, the J call TRBJ1-1; D is perhaps TRBD1 (5 bases). TRBV5-3 is flagged as an ORF with uncertain function. V was cut by 8 bases and J by 4 bases, with 21 bases left in between. The length of the CDR3 is 15 residues. CDR3 sequence reads: CASGLSGTAGTEAFF. For the CDR3, the DNA is TGTGCCAGCGGCTTGTCTGGGACCGCGGGCACTGAAGCTTTCTTT.

On this clonotype: The conserved phenylalanine or tryptophan is not found at the CDR3 terminus, so this likely reflects a read error. The J gene is TRBJ2-3, the V gene TRBV27, with TRBD2 identical over 8 bases. Germline CDR1 reads MNHEY; CDR2 reads SMNVEV (reference sequence). V shed 8 bases and J 2 bases; nucleotides not matched to a gene: 6. The CDR3 runs 14 residues. DNA for the CDR3: TGTGCCAGCGGTTCAGCGGGGGTCACAGATACGCAGTATTTA. This codes for CASGSAGVTDTQYL.

This clonotype was seen more than once but under ten times. The chain couples TRBV24-1 to TRBJ2-3; the D gene is possibly TRBD2 (5 bases). CDR3 length equals 15 residues. V was trimmed by 1 base and J by 0 bases, leaving 7 bases between them. The germline V gene encodes CDR1 KGHDR and CDR2 SFDVKD. The CDR3 spells CATSDFPGSTDTQYF. CDR3 sequence (DNA): TGTGCCACCAGTGATTTCCCGGGAAGCACAGATACGCAGTATTTT.

This clonotype was detected many times. The rearrangement joins TRBV5-1 to TRBJ2-3, with D tentatively TRBD2 (6 bases). Trimming removed 0 bases from V and 2 bases from J, with 13 bases in between. The length of the CDR3 is 16 residues. Germline values: CDR1 SGHRS, CDR2 YFSETQ. CDR3 sequence (DNA): TGCGCCAGCAGCTTGGCCGCGGGGAGTTCCACAGATACGCAGTATTTT. It is translated as CASSLAAGSSTDTQYF.

This clonotype was detected ten times or more. The chain uses TRBV4-3 and TRBJ2-6; D might be TRBD1 (5 bases). Germline V CDR1 and CDR2: LGHNA, YSLEER. The CDR3 spans 16 residues. V gave up 0 bases and J gave up 0 bases, with 6 bases separating them. The CDR3: CASSQDRASGANVLTF. The CDR3 nucleotides read TGCGCCAGCAGCCAAGACAGGGCCTCTGGGGCCAACGTCCTGACTTTC.

Turning to this clonotype: A read error may explain this, as a much larger clone is one base away. The chain carries TRBV12-3 or TRBV12-4 and TRBJ1-4; 10 nucleotides line up with TRBD1. CDR3 length: 14 amino acids. V gave up 5 bases and J gave up 14 bases; unmatched junction bases: 11. CDR3 region: CASSPPGQGFGLFF. The CDR3 coding sequence is TGTGCCAGCAGTCCCCCGGGACAGGGGTTTGGGCTGTTTTTT.

This clonotype occurred many times. The chain recombines TRBV5-1 with TRBJ2-7; no definite D call. CDR3 length equals 14 residues. V gave up 4 bases and J gave up 4 bases, with 15 bases separating them. CDR1 SGHRS and CDR2 YFSETQ come from the germline V gene. The CDR3 is CASSAVSPAYEQYF. DNA of the CDR3: TGCGCCAGCAGCGCCGTGTCCCCGGCGTACGAGCAGTACTTC.